One and the same sample provided the 25 T cell receptor beta chains below, sequenced in a study of shared clonotypes between healthy human individuals. Terminally differentiated effector memory CD45RA+ cells were excluded by CCR7 positive selection of CD45RO-negative cells. TCRdb's table, derived via immunoSEQ multiplex PCR, lists solely in-frame clones and lacks some. The table records a few hundred thousand clones, less than 97% of them present only once. The sequenced material came from naive CD8+ T cells sorted from blood. The receptors originated from a woman aged 30 to 39 in good health.

This sequence joins TRBV10-2 and TRBJ2-7; D is unresolved. The CDR3 is 12 amino acids. Trimming cost V 2 bases and J 2 bases, with 4 bases left between them. Germline V lookup: CDR1 WSHSY, CDR2 SAAADI. The CDR3 here is CASSEGTYEQYF. For the CDR3, the DNA is TGCGCCAGCAGTGAGGGAACCTACGAGCAGTACTTC.

The rearrangement links TRBV4-2 to TRBJ2-3; TRBD2 might be the D (5 bases). This CDR3 spans 15 amino acids. The germline CDR1 and CDR2 sequences are LGHNA and YNFKEQ. V lost 0 bases to trimming and J lost 2 bases, with 9 bases between them. The CDR3 nucleotides are TGTGCCAGCAGCCAAGAGTATAGCGCCACAGATACGCAGTATTTT. Translation gives CASSQEYSATDTQYF.

The chain uses TRBV9 and TRBJ2-5; no firm D call. CDR1 and CDR2 from the germline V gene are SGDLS and YYNGEE. The ends were cut back, 2 bases at V and 6 bases at J, with 5 bases in the middle. This CDR3 has 11 residues. DNA of the CDR3: TGTGCCAGCAGCGTCGGCAAGACCCAGTACTTC. It specifies CASSVGKTQYF.

The chain couples TRBV27 to TRBJ2-2; possibly TRBD1 for D (5 bases). Germline CDR1 and CDR2: MNHEY and SMNVEV (reference sequence). This CDR3 spans 14 amino acids. Trimming pared 4 bases from V and 3 bases from J, leaving 9 bases between. The CDR3 sequence: CASSWVGHTGELFF. CDR3 nucleotides: TGTGCCAGCAGTTGGGTGGGGCACACCGGGGAGCTGTTTTTT.

This clone is a singleton in its sample. The rearrangement links TRBV19 to TRBJ1-4; the D gene is possibly TRBD1 (5 bases). Per germline, CDR1 LNHDA and CDR2 SQIVND (reference sequence). The V gene lost 10 bases and the J gene lost 7 bases, with 16 bases spanning the gap. The CDR3 loop spans 13 amino acids. CDR3 residues: CATPDVGGEKLFF. CDR3 nucleotide sequence: TGTGCCACGCCGGACGTGGGGGGTGAAAAACTGTTTTTT.

In regard to this clone: In the same sample, other DNA sequences code for this CDR3. The chain carries TRBV7-9 and TRBJ2-7, with 7 bases identical to TRBD1. CDR3 length: 15 amino acids. After removal of 1 base from V and 3 bases from J, the junction contained 6 bases not matched to a gene. In germline, CDR1 is SEHNR, CDR2 FQNEAQ (reference sequence). Here the CDR3 reads CASSLGVAGGYEQYF. The CDR3 nucleotides are TGTGCCAGCAGCTTAGGGGTTGCAGGGGGCTACGAGCAGTACTTC.

The chain recombines TRBV28 with TRBJ1-3, with D unresolved. This CDR3 has 14 amino acids. Germline V gives CDR1 MDHEN, CDR2 SYDVKM. The ends were cut back, 2 bases at V and 3 bases at J, with 8 bases in the middle. The CDR3 sequence: CASSLRGGGNTIYF. The CDR3 nucleotides are TGTGCCAGCAGTTTACGGGGAGGTGGAAACACCATATATTTT.

The rearrangement links TRBV10-2 to TRBJ2-7, with D uncertain. Germline V gene sequence: CDR1 WSHSY, CDR2 SAAADI. Trimming pared 2 bases from V and 3 bases from J, leaving 17 bases between. This CDR3 contains 16 residues. The CDR3 is CASSELGRAENYEQYF. Written as DNA, the CDR3 is TGCGCCAGCAGTGAGCTGGGAAGGGCCGAAAACTACGAGCAGTACTTC.

Only one count was recorded for this clone. The chain carries TRBV29-1 and TRBJ2-1; 7 bases map to TRBD2. CDR3 length equals 15 residues. The germline V gene has CDR1 SQVTM and CDR2 ANQGSEA. With 4 bases clipped from V and 6 bases from J, the junction kept 12 bases outside the gene matches. The CDR3 DNA is TGCAGCGTTGGAGGCGGGAGAATGGGTATCAATGAGCAGTTCTTC. Encoded protein: CSVGGGRMGINEQFF.

About this clone itself: Other nucleotide sequences in the sample specify the same CDR3. The chain recombines TRBV2 with TRBJ1-5; a weak D match, TRBD1 (6 bases). Trimming pared 7 bases from V and 0 bases from J, leaving 10 bases between. From germline, CDR1 is SNHLY and CDR2 FYNNEI. There are 14 residues in the CDR3. CDR3 protein: CASKGEYSNQPQHF. In nucleotides, the CDR3 is TGTGCCAGCAAGGGGGAGTATAGCAATCAGCCCCAGCATTTT.

This chain joins TRBV5-1 and TRBJ1-1, with D hard to call. V was shortened by 0 bases and J by 5 bases, with 14 bases between the two germline ends. CDR1 is SGHRS and CDR2 is YFSETQ in the germline V gene. CDR3 size: 15 residues. The CDR3: CASSLGVGSGTEAFF. CDR3 coding DNA: TGCGCCAGCAGCTTGGGGGTGGGTTCGGGGACTGAAGCTTTCTTT.

The gene calls are TRBV5-4 and TRBJ1-3; 7 bases are a match to TRBD1. With V trimmed by 4 bases and J by 5 bases, 6 bases remained unmatched. The CDR3 has 14 amino acids. Germline CDR1 is SGHNT and CDR2 is YYREEE (reference sequence). The CDR3 bases are TGTGCCAGCAGCGAGACAGGGCTTAGAAACACCATATATTTT. The encoded protein is CASSETGLRNTIYF.

This clone has only one observation. The chain links TRBV7-8 to TRBJ2-7; D unresolved. V dropped 1 base and J dropped 2 bases, with 6 bases sitting between them. In germline, CDR1 is SGHVS, CDR2 FQNEAQ. The CDR3 contains 13 residues. The CDR3 nucleotides are TGTGCCAGCAGCTTAGATAGGCCCTACGAGCAGTACTTC. Protein product: CASSLDRPYEQYF.

The genes are TRBV10-1 and TRBJ2-4, with unresolved D. From germline, CDR1 is WNHNN and CDR2 SYGVQD (reference sequence). V was trimmed by 4 bases and J by 5 bases, leaving 12 bases between them. This CDR3 spans 14 amino acids. The CDR3 loop is CASSVQREENIQYF. CDR3 nucleotide sequence: TGCGCCAGCAGTGTCCAGCGAGAGGAAAACATTCAGTACTTC.

The chain recombines TRBV28 with TRBJ1-2; maybe TRBD1 (5 bases). This CDR3 has 16 amino acids. The V and J ends lost 6 bases and 0 bases respectively, with 17 bases between them. The germline CDR1 and CDR2 sequences are MDHEN and SYDVKM. The CDR3 nucleotides read TGTGCCAGCAGGAGGGTCCCTTGGGGCACTAACTATGGCTACACCTTC. Translating it yields CASRRVPWGTNYGYTF.

The chain uses TRBV14 and TRBJ2-1; 11 bases match TRBD2. The CDR3 is made up of 13 amino acids. With 4 bases clipped from V and 7 bases from J, the junction kept 0 bases outside the gene matches. Germline V gene data show CDR1 as SGHDN and CDR2 as FVKESK. CDR3 DNA sequence: TGTGCCAGCAGCCTAGCGGGAGGGAATGAGCAGTTCTTC. This sequence encodes CASSLAGGNEQFF.

The rearrangement joins TRBV11-2 to TRBJ2-1; perhaps TRBD1 as D (6 bases). The V and J ends lost 4 bases and 7 bases respectively, with 11 bases between them. The germline V gene has CDR1 SGHAT and CDR2 FQNNGV. This CDR3 contains 13 residues. This chain's CDR3 is CASSWDTKNEQFF. The CDR3 DNA is TGTGCCAGCAGCTGGGACACGAAAAATGAGCAGTTCTTC.

The CDR3 protein is CAWNSDVDRAYGYTF. For the CDR3, the DNA is TGTGCCTGGAACTCCGACGTAGACAGAGCCTATGGCTACACCTTC. This chain links TRBV30 with TRBJ1-2; D might be TRBD1 (5 bases). V was shortened by 4 bases and J by 4 bases, with 19 bases between the two germline ends. This CDR3 spans 15 amino acids. Germline V gene lookup returns CDR1 GTSNPN and CDR2 SVGIG (reference sequence).

The rearrangement joins TRBV2 to TRBJ1-5; no reliable D call. CDR3 length: 15 amino acids. Germline V gene data show CDR1 as SNHLY and CDR2 as FYNNEI. V lost 6 bases and J 0 bases, leaving 12 bases between the germline ends. The CDR3 protein is CASSQGPTSNQPQHF. The CDR3 nucleotides are TGTGCCAGCAGCCAAGGGCCCACTAGCAATCAGCCCCAGCATTTT.

The rearrangement links TRBV7-9 to TRBJ2-2; D remains ambiguous. Between the trimmed V and J ends, which lost 1 base and 6 bases, there was a span of 9 bases. The CDR3 runs 14 residues. Germline assignment: CDR1 SEHNR and CDR2 FQNEAQ (reference sequence). The CDR3 DNA sequence: TGTGCCAGCAGCTTAGATGGGGTTGCCGGGGAGCTGTTTTTT. The encoded protein is CASSLDGVAGELFF.

This CDR3 reads CASSMGGGSTEAFF. The CDR3 DNA follows: TGTGCCAGTAGTATGGGAGGGGGCAGCACTGAAGCTTTCTTT. The rearrangement joins TRBV19 to TRBJ1-1; TRBD1 matches 7 bases. V was clipped by 3 bases and J by 4 bases; unmatched bases: 5. The CDR3 is 14 amino acids. CDR1 and CDR2 (germline): LNHDA, SQIVND (reference sequence).

The chain employs TRBV27 and TRBJ2-7; TRBD2 matches at 8 bases. The CDR3 loop spans 16 amino acids. Trimming removed 3 bases from V and 0 bases from J; junction bases left unmatched: 7. Looked up from germline, CDR1 is MNHEY and CDR2 is SMNVEV (reference sequence). This CDR3 is CASSFDSGTSSYEQYF. CDR3 sequence (DNA): TGTGCCAGCAGTTTTGATTCCGGGACTAGCTCCTACGAGCAGTACTTC.

In regard to this clone: Other nucleotide sequences in the sample specify the same CDR3. This chain joins TRBV11-2 and TRBJ1-5; D call uncertain. Germline assignment: CDR1 SGHAT and CDR2 FQNNGV. The CDR3 extends over 14 amino acids. Deletions cut 3 bases from V and 4 bases from J, with 10 bases between. CDR3 residues: CASSLGGSNQPQHF. As DNA, the CDR3 is TGTGCCAGCAGCTTGGGTGGCAGTAATCAGCCCCAGCATTTT.

V usage is TRBV28 and J usage is TRBJ1-3, with D possibly being TRBD1 (6 bases). V dropped 3 bases and J dropped 3 bases, with 15 bases sitting between them. This CDR3 is 16 amino acids long. Germline V gene sequence: CDR1 MDHEN, CDR2 SYDVKM. The CDR3 DNA sequence: TGTGCCAGCAGTTTGGGGGGGACATTGAATGGAAACACCATATATTTT. It translates to CASSLGGTLNGNTIYF.

J is TRBJ1-1 and V is TRBV28, with D uncertain. Between the trimmed V and J ends, which lost 8 bases and 13 bases, there was a span of 11 bases. The CDR3 consists of 9 residues. Germline CDR1 and CDR2: MDHEN and SYDVKM. The DNA of the CDR3 is TGTGCCAGCGGAAGGAGTGATTTCTTT. Translated: CASGRSDFF.